The clone carrying this TCR beta chain came up a few times. The antigen remains unidentified. This sample was taken from a study of blood T cells in healthy people across ages. Study conclusions and caveats: Changes in expanded clonotypes were possibly confounded, as the CMV status of donors was unknown.

Next came a second PCR, run for about 7 to 12 cycles, which used a sample-barcoded 5' primer along with a J-beta primer mix. Via MiXCR, TCRdb re-called the 5' RACE reads, giving one row per CDR3 protein. The sample records 600,000 or so distinct CDR3 sequences, around 48% being singletons. The source is an elderly man in good health. Sample: blood.

The CDR3 reads CASSLDLNTQYF. The CDR3 region has the DNA TGTGCCAGCAGCTTAGATTTAAATACGCAGTATTTT. The chain combines TRBV7-2 with TRBJ2-3; D uncertain. The V and J ends lost 1 base and 7 bases respectively, with 6 bases between them. CDR1 and CDR2 (germline): SGHTA, FQGNSA. This CDR3 is 12 amino acids long.